This is a list of T cell receptor beta chains from one sample in a study of cytomegalovirus exposure and HLA in healthy donors. Sequencing used immunoSEQ multiplex PCR; TCRdb keeps in-frame clones, though not all of them. The sample holds tens of thousands of clones, 96% seen once. Sequences were obtained from PBMCs. The receptors stem from a man aged 18 to 30 in good health and CMV-seronegative. Each CDR3 is given with its conserved first and last residue. The D gene is left open where the match is weak. Only part of the rows carry a size: once, few, many, or a class if the clone is expanded.

v_gene: TRBV5-1
j_gene: TRBJ2-1
abundance: -
d_gene: -
CDR3aa: CASSLRGTTRSYNEQFF
CDR3nt: TGCGCCAGCAGCTTGAGGGGGACTACCCGATCATACAATGAGCAGTTCTTC

v_gene: TRBV19
j_gene: TRBJ1-5
abundance: -
d_gene: TRBD1
CDR3aa: CASSSGTGYGGDNQPQHF
CDR3nt: TGTGCCAGTAGTAGCGGGACAGGGTACGGTGGGGACAATCAGCCCCAGCATTTT

v_gene: TRBV30
j_gene: TRBJ1-2
abundance: -
d_gene: -
CDR3aa: CAWSVPRLAYGYTF
CDR3nt: TGTGCCTGGAGTGTACCCCGACTGGCCTATGGCTACACCTTC

v_gene: TRBV9
j_gene: TRBJ2-1
abundance: -
d_gene: TRBD1
CDR3aa: CASSVGQGVPEQFF
CDR3nt: TGTGCCAGCAGCGTAGGACAGGGGGTGCCTGAGCAGTTCTTC

v_gene: TRBV30
j_gene: TRBJ1-5
abundance: -
d_gene: TRBD1
CDR3aa: CAWGGQPNQPQHF
CDR3nt: TGTGCCTGGGGGGGACAGCCTAATCAGCCCCAGCATTTT

v_gene: TRBV19
j_gene: TRBJ2-2
abundance: once
d_gene: TRBD2
CDR3aa: CASSIGGRVTGELFF
CDR3nt: TGTGCCAGTAGTATAGGTGGGAGGGTCACCGGGGAGCTGTTTTTT

v_gene: TRBV29-1
j_gene: TRBJ2-5
abundance: -
d_gene: -
CDR3aa: CSGSQETQYF
CDR3nt: TGCAGCGGATCGCAGGAGACCCAGTACTTC

v_gene: TRBV7-9
j_gene: TRBJ2-3
abundance: -
d_gene: TRBD2
CDR3aa: CASSPGLAGHTDTQYF
CDR3nt: TGTGCCAGCAGCCCCGGACTAGCGGGACACACAGATACGCAGTATTTT

v_gene: TRBV29-1
j_gene: TRBJ1-2
abundance: once
d_gene: TRBD1
CDR3aa: CSVERTGGTEGYTF
CDR3nt: TGCAGCGTTGAGAGGACAGGGGGCACTGAGGGCTACACCTTC

v_gene: TRBV10-3
j_gene: TRBJ2-1
abundance: once
d_gene: TRBD1
CDR3aa: CAISETHRGSSYNEQFF
CDR3nt: TGTGCCATCAGTGAGACCCACAGGGGTAGCTCCTACAATGAGCAGTTCTTC

v_gene: TRBV9
j_gene: TRBJ1-4
abundance: -
d_gene: TRBD1
CDR3aa: CASSTDRGWGEKLFF
CDR3nt: TGTGCCAGCAGCACCGACAGGGGATGGGGTGAAAAACTGTTTTTT

v_gene: TRBV27
j_gene: TRBJ2-7
abundance: -
d_gene: TRBD1
CDR3aa: CASSLGVRGYEQYF
CDR3nt: TGTGCCAGCAGTTTAGGGGTCAGGGGGTACGAGCAGTACTTC

v_gene: TRBV19
j_gene: TRBJ2-3
abundance: -
d_gene: -
CDR3aa: CASSMGPADTQYF
CDR3nt: TGTGCCAGTAGTATGGGGCCTGCTGATACGCAGTATTTT

v_gene: TRBV30
j_gene: TRBJ2-3
abundance: -
d_gene: -
CDR3aa: CAASSTDTQYF
CDR3nt: TGTGCCGCGAGTAGTACAGATACGCAGTATTTT

v_gene: TRBV6-1
j_gene: TRBJ2-3
abundance: -
d_gene: -
CDR3aa: CASRATGTDTQYF
CDR3nt: TGTGCCAGCAGGGCGACTGGCACAGATACGCAGTATTTT

v_gene: TRBV10-3
j_gene: TRBJ2-5
abundance: -
d_gene: TRBD2
CDR3aa: CAISSTSGIEETQYF
CDR3nt: TGTGCCATCAGCTCGACTAGCGGGATCGAAGAGACCCAGTACTTC

v_gene: TRBV6-5
j_gene: TRBJ2-5
abundance: -
d_gene: TRBD1
CDR3aa: CASSYTGQGQETQYF
CDR3nt: TGTGCCAGCAGTTACACCGGACAGGGACAAGAGACCCAGTACTTC

v_gene: TRBV6-5
j_gene: TRBJ1-5
abundance: -
d_gene: -
CDR3aa: CASSYSGGGNQPQHF
CDR3nt: TGTGCCAGCAGTTACTCGGGAGGCGGCAATCAGCCCCAGCATTTT

v_gene: TRBV5-1
j_gene: TRBJ1-5
abundance: -
d_gene: -
CDR3aa: CASSLGPSGSGQPQHF
CDR3nt: TGCGCCAGCAGCTTAGGGCCATCCGGGTCGGGGCAGCCCCAGCATTTT

v_gene: TRBV14
j_gene: TRBJ2-1
abundance: once
d_gene: TRBD1
CDR3aa: CASSPTSRGHGLNEQFF
CDR3nt: TGTGCCAGCAGCCCGACATCGAGGGGGCATGGCCTTAATGAGCAGTTCTTC

v_gene: TRBV6-5
j_gene: TRBJ2-7
abundance: -
d_gene: TRBD2
CDR3aa: CASSYSTSGSSYEQYF
CDR3nt: TGTGCCAGCAGTTACTCGACTAGCGGGAGCTCCTACGAGCAGTACTTC

v_gene: TRBV7-9
j_gene: TRBJ2-4
abundance: -
d_gene: -
CDR3aa: CASSTPTWSNIQYF
CDR3nt: TGTGCCAGCAGCACGCCTACCTGGAGTAACATTCAGTACTTC

v_gene: TRBV27
j_gene: TRBJ2-7
abundance: -
d_gene: TRBD2
CDR3aa: CASSLRRLAGGPRGTYEQYF
CDR3nt: TGTGCCAGCAGTTTAAGGCGTCTAGCGGGAGGGCCCAGGGGAACTTACGAGCAGTACTTC

v_gene: TRBV19
j_gene: TRBJ2-1
abundance: -
d_gene: -
CDR3aa: CASRGSSSYNEQFF
CDR3nt: TGTGCCAGTCGCGGCTCCAGCTCCTACAATGAGCAGTTCTTC

v_gene: TRBV11-2
j_gene: TRBJ1-1
abundance: -
d_gene: -
CDR3aa: CASSSERGTEAFF
CDR3nt: TGTGCCAGCAGCTCTGAGCGCGGCACTGAAGCTTTCTTT

v_gene: TRBV5-1
j_gene: TRBJ1-1
abundance: -
d_gene: TRBD1
CDR3aa: CASSLGQGPYTEAFF
CDR3nt: TGCGCCAGCAGCTTGGGACAGGGGCCTTACACTGAAGCTTTCTTT

v_gene: TRBV5-1
j_gene: TRBJ1-2
abundance: -
d_gene: -
CDR3aa: CASSSTGGAGGYTF
CDR3nt: TGCGCCAGCAGCTCCACCGGGGGTGCTGGTGGCTACACCTTC

v_gene: TRBV19
j_gene: TRBJ2-2
abundance: once
d_gene: -
CDR3aa: CASSRRYGELFF
CDR3nt: TGTGCCAGTAGTCGTAGATACGGGGAGCTGTTTTTT

v_gene: TRBV10-1
j_gene: TRBJ2-3
abundance: -
d_gene: TRBD2
CDR3aa: CASSAGLADGADTQYF
CDR3nt: TGCGCCAGCAGTGCAGGACTAGCGGACGGAGCAGATACGCAGTATTTT

v_gene: TRBV11-2
j_gene: TRBJ1-1
abundance: -
d_gene: TRBD1
CDR3aa: CASTRGLGGWTEAFF
CDR3nt: TGTGCCAGCACAAGAGGGTTAGGGGGCTGGACTGAAGCTTTCTTT

v_gene: TRBV7-9
j_gene: TRBJ1-5
abundance: -
d_gene: -
CDR3aa: CASSNNRDQPQHF
CDR3nt: TGTGCCAGCAGCAACAACAGGGACCAGCCCCAGCATTTT

v_gene: TRBV27
j_gene: TRBJ1-2
abundance: -
d_gene: -
CDR3aa: CASSLGHSGSYGYTF
CDR3nt: TGTGCCAGCAGTTTAGGCCACAGCGGATCCTATGGCTACACCTTC

v_gene: TRBV19
j_gene: TRBJ2-7
abundance: -
d_gene: -
CDR3aa: CASSWVVDSGYEQYF
CDR3nt: TGTGCCAGTAGCTGGGTCGTCGACAGTGGCTACGAGCAGTACTTC

v_gene: TRBV4-3
j_gene: TRBJ2-5
abundance: -
d_gene: -
CDR3aa: CASSQGNQAGLKETQYF
CDR3nt: TGCGCCAGCAGCCAAGGTAACCAGGCTGGCTTAAAAGAGACCCAGTACTTC

v_gene: TRBV15
j_gene: TRBJ1-2
abundance: -
d_gene: -
CDR3aa: CATSRDHISGGFYGYTF
CDR3nt: TGTGCCACCAGCAGAGATCATATTTCCGGCGGGTTCTATGGCTACACCTTC

v_gene: TRBV25-1
j_gene: TRBJ1-1
abundance: -
d_gene: -
CDR3aa: CASSEFAGTEAFF
CDR3nt: TGTGCCAGCAGTGAATTTGCAGGGACTGAAGCTTTCTTT

v_gene: TRBV4-1
j_gene: TRBJ2-4
abundance: once
d_gene: -
CDR3aa: CASSQEGGWGNIQYF
CDR3nt: TGCGCCAGCAGCCAAGAGGGAGGTTGGGGGAACATTCAGTACTTC

v_gene: TRBV5-5
j_gene: TRBJ2-2
abundance: -
d_gene: -
CDR3aa: CASSFIAGTNTGELFF
CDR3nt: TGTGCCAGCAGCTTTATTGCGGGCACGAACACCGGGGAGCTGTTTTTT

v_gene: TRBV19
j_gene: TRBJ2-5
abundance: -
d_gene: -
CDR3aa: CASSMPPGARGETQYF
CDR3nt: TGTGCCAGTAGTATGCCCCCCGGGGCCAGGGGTGAGACCCAGTACTTC

v_gene: TRBV25-1
j_gene: TRBJ1-4
abundance: -
d_gene: TRBD1
CDR3aa: CASRASDRDREKLFF
CDR3nt: TGTGCCAGCAGGGCCTCAGACAGGGATCGTGAAAAACTGTTTTTT

v_gene: TRBV7-3
j_gene: TRBJ2-2
abundance: -
d_gene: TRBD2
CDR3aa: CASSPKAGGTGELFF
CDR3nt: TGTGCCAGCAGCCCGAAAGCGGGGGGCACCGGGGAGCTGTTTTTT

v_gene: TRBV28
j_gene: TRBJ1-5
abundance: -
d_gene: -
CDR3aa: CASSFLDTSNQPQHF
CDR3nt: TGTGCCAGCAGTTTTCTGGACACCAGCAATCAGCCCCAGCATTTT

v_gene: TRBV5-3
j_gene: TRBJ1-1
abundance: once
d_gene: -
CDR3aa: CARSFPEEGRLREAFF
CDR3nt: TGTGCCAGAAGTTTTCCCGAGGAGGGGCGCCTGAGGGAAGCTTTCTTT

v_gene: TRBV2
j_gene: TRBJ1-5
abundance: -
d_gene: TRBD1
CDR3aa: CASSDPRGQGVWNQPQHF
CDR3nt: TGTGCCAGCAGTGACCCCCGGGGACAGGGGGTTTGGAATCAGCCCCAGCATTTT

v_gene: TRBV5-1
j_gene: TRBJ2-3
abundance: -
d_gene: -
CDR3aa: CASSLDLIGGTSTDTQYF
CDR3nt: TGCGCCAGCAGCTTGGACCTTATCGGAGGAACTAGCACAGATACGCAGTATTTT

v_gene: TRBV5-1
j_gene: TRBJ2-1
abundance: -
d_gene: -
CDR3aa: CASSLTVHYNEQFF
CDR3nt: TGCGCCAGCAGCTTGACAGTCCACTACAATGAGCAGTTCTTC